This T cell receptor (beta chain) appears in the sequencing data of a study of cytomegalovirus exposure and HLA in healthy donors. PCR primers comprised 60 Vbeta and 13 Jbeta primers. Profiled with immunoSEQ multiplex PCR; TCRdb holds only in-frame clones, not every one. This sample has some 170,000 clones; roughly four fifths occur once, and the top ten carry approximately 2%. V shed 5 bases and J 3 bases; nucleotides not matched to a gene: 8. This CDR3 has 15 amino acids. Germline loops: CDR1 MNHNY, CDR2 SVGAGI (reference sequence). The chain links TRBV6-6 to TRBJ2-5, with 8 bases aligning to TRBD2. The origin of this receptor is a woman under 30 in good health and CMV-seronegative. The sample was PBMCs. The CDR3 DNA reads TGTGCCAGCAGTAGGCAGCGGGGGACGAAAGAGACCCAGTACTTC. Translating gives CASSRQRGTKETQYF.